The next 10 T cell receptor beta chains were all read from a single sample in a study of T-cell reconstitution after alpha-beta-depleted transplantation in children. Construction of the TCRbeta library involved unique molecular identifiers. TCRdb reprocessed the PCR reads with MiXCR, giving one entry per CDR3 protein. Among 400,000 to 450,000 distinct CDR3 sequences listed, over 40% were seen once. The material was PBMCs, obtained before TCRalphabeta/CD19-depleted stem cell transplant. The receptors were sampled from a girl under 10 years old with aplastic anemia, due to receive a stem cell transplant.

At least ten counts were recorded for this clonotype. This chain joins TRBV5-1 and TRBJ2-7; no clear D gene. The germline V gene has CDR1 SGHRS and CDR2 YFSETQ. The CDR3 is made up of 13 amino acids. The germline V and J ends were trimmed by 1 base and 2 bases, with 7 bases remaining between them. The CDR3 here is CASSLFSTYEQYF. CDR3 DNA sequence: TGCGCCAGCAGCTTGTTCTCTACCTACGAGCAGTACTTC.

This clonotype was seen only once. This chain uses TRBV7-8 with TRBJ1-2; D is ambiguous. Trimming stripped 5 bases from V and 0 bases from J, with 19 bases between. This CDR3 is built from 17 residues. Germline CDR1 SGHVS, CDR2 FQNEAQ. The CDR3 is CASSRNPSSSTNYGYTF. CDR3 bases: TGTGCCAGCAGCCGAAACCCCTCTTCGAGTACTAACTATGGCTACACCTTC.

The rearrangement links TRBV12-3 or TRBV12-4 to TRBJ1-6; D is perhaps TRBD1 (5 bases). Trimming took 5 bases from V and 5 from J, leaving 13 bases between them. This CDR3 comprises 15 residues. CDR3 sequence: CASSMGWGDNSPLHF. The CDR3 nucleotides are TGTGCCAGCAGTATGGGTTGGGGGGATAATTCACCCCTCCACTTT.

This clonotype was found many times. The chain carries TRBV20-1 and TRBJ2-3; TRBD1 is a possible D gene (6 bases). Germline assignment: CDR1 DFQATT and CDR2 SNEGSKA (reference sequence). V lost 3 bases and J lost 0, with 19 bases in between. This CDR3 has 17 residues. The CDR3 DNA sequence: TGCAGTGCTAGGGTGACAGGCTTCTTCTCTAGCACAGATACGCAGTATTTT. Protein product: CSARVTGFFSSTDTQYF.

This clonotype was seen a single time. This chain connects TRBV29-1 to TRBJ2-5; D gene ambiguous. Germline CDR1 SQVTM, CDR2 ANQGSEA. The V end was cut by 4 bases, the J end by 6 bases, with 15 bases between. The CDR3 spans 13 residues. The CDR3 bases are TGCAGCGTTGGACCCACGAATTTGCAGACCCAGTACTTC. Translation: CSVGPTNLQTQYF.

The genes are TRBV7-2 and TRBJ2-6, with D unclear. The V gene lost 6 bases and the J gene lost 0 bases, with 12 bases spanning the gap. This CDR3 has 16 amino acids. Germline CDR1 is SGHTA and CDR2 is FQGNSA. CDR3 amino acids: CASRAYSGSGANVLTF. The DNA of the CDR3 is TGTGCCAGCAGGGCATACTCTGGCTCTGGGGCCAACGTCCTGACTTTC. The full variable domain, rest sourced from reference TRBV7-2 and TRBJ2-6, is GAGVSQSPSNKVTEKGKDVELRCDPISGHTALYWYRQSLGQGLEFLIYFQGNSAPDKSGLPSDRFSAERTGGSVSTLTIQRTQQEDSAVYLCASRAYSGSGANVLTFGAGSRLTVL.

This clonotype was detected ten times or more. This chain uses TRBV27 with TRBJ2-1; D is possibly TRBD2 (6 bases). The CDR3 has 15 residues. V lost 5 bases to trimming and J lost 7 bases, with 18 bases between them. Germline loops: CDR1 MNHEY, CDR2 SMNVEV (reference sequence). The CDR3 spells CASSLWTNLGNEQFF. DNA of the CDR3: TGTGCCAGCAGTCTCTGGACTAACCTAGGGAATGAGCAGTTCTTC.

The V and J genes are TRBV20-1 and TRBJ1-2; 8 bases line up with TRBD1. Germline V gene data show CDR1 as DFQATT and CDR2 as SNEGSKA (reference sequence). The CDR3 sequence is 13 residues long. The V and J ends lost 3 bases and 5 bases, in that order; junction bases with no gene match: 5. The CDR3 loop is CSAREQGAYGYTF. Here the CDR3 DNA reads TGCAGTGCTAGGGAGCAGGGGGCTTATGGCTACACCTTC.

This clonotype was seen a handful of times. The chain combines TRBV7-2 with TRBJ2-7; possibly TRBD1 or TRBD2 for D (5 bases each). From germline, CDR1 is SGHTA and CDR2 FQGNSA. Trimming shortened V by 4 bases and J by 2 bases, and 15 bases separated the two germline ends. The CDR3 has 15 amino acids. The CDR3 here is CASSSTGTATYEQYF. For the CDR3, the DNA is TGTGCCAGCAGCTCGACCGGGACGGCCACCTACGAGCAGTACTTC.

The J gene is TRBJ2-2, the V gene TRBV2, with unresolved D. With 6 bases removed from V and 6 bases from J, the gap between germline ends came to 14 bases. Germline V CDR1 and CDR2: SNHLY, FYNNEI. The CDR3 extends over 14 amino acids. In nucleotides, the CDR3 is TGTGCCAGCAGCCTGACACATAGCCCCGGGGAGCTGTTTTTT. Translated, it gives CASSLTHSPGELFF.